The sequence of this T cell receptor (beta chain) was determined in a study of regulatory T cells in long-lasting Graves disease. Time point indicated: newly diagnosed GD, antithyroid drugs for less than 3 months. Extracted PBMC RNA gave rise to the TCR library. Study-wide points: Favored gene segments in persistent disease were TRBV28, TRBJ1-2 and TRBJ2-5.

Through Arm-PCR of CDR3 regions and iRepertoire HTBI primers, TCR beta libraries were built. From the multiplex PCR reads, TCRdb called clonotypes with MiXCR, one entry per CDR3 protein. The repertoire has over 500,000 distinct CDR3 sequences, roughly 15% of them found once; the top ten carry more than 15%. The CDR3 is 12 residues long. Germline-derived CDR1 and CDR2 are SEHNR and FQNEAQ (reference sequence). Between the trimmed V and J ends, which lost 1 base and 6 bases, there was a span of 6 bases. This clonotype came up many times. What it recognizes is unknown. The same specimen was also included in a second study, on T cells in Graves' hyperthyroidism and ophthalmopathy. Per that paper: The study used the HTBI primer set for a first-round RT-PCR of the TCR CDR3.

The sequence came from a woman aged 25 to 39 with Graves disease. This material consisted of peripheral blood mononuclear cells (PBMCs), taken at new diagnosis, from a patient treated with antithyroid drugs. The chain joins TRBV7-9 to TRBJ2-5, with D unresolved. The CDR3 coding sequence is TGTGCCAGCAGCTTAGGAGGTCAGACCCAGTACTTC. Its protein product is CASSLGGQTQYF.